What follows describes a single T cell receptor beta chain. CDR1 is LNHDA and CDR2 is SQIVND in the germline V gene (reference sequence). The CDR3 has 18 amino acids. The junction had 12 bases not matched to a gene; V was cut back by 5 bases and J by 1 base. Sequencing used immunoSEQ multiplex PCR; TCRdb keeps in-frame clones, though not all of them. The repertoire holds about 210,000 clones, 84% seen once, with 7.6% in the top ten. This entry belongs to a study of blood T cell repertoires in COVID-19. The sequenced material came from peripheral blood. This chain joins TRBV19 and TRBJ1-5; TRBD1 matches at 9 bases. The clonotype comes from a woman aged 45-65 years with active or convalescent COVID-19. CDR3 protein: CASSRTGQGGVSNQPQHF. For the CDR3, the DNA is TGTGCCAGTAGTCGCACGGGACAGGGAGGGGTGAGCAATCAGCCCCAGCATTTT. The whole variable domain, filled in from reference TRBV19 and TRBJ1-5, reads DGGITQSPKYLFRKEGQNVTLSCEQNLNHDAMYWYRQDPGQGLRLIYYSQIVNDFQKGDIAEGYSVSREKKESFPLTVTSAQKNPTAFYLCASSRTGQGGVSNQPQHFGDGTRLSIL.